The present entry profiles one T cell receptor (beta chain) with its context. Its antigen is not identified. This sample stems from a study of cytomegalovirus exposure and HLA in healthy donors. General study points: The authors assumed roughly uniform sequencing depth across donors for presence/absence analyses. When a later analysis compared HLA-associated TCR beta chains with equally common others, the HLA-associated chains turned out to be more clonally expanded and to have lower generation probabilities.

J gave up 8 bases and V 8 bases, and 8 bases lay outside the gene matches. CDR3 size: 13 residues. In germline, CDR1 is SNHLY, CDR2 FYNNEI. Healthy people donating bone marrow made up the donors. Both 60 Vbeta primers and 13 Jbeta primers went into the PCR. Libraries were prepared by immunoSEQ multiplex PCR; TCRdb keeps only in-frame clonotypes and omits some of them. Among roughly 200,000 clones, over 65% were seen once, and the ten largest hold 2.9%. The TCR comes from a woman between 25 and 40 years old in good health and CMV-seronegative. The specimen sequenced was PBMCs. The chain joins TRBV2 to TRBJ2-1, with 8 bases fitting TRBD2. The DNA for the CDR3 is TGTGCCAGCCTTGGACTAGCTCTTCATGAGCAGTTCTTC. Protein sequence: CASLGLALHEQFF.